These T cell receptor beta chains were read from a single sample in a study of long-term antiretroviral therapy in people with HIV. Generated by immunoSEQ multiplex PCR, the TCRdb table keeps only in-frame clones and is missing some. The sample lists 20,000 to 25,000 clones, just over 85% seen once, with roughly 4.8% in the top ten. Sequences were derived from unsorted PBMCs, sampled 1.3 years after starting antiretroviral therapy. These receptors were collected from a man in his sixties with HIV. The CDR3 runs from the conserved cysteine through the conserved F or W. The D gene is left open where the match is weak.

J gene,D gene,V gene,CDR3 protein
TRBJ2-7,TRBD1,TRBV7-2,CASSFGTGGEQYF
TRBJ2-3,.,TRBV5-4,CASSSRVRFTDTQYF
TRBJ2-5,.,TRBV12-1,CASSFMEGMRVGETQYF
TRBJ2-5,TRBD2,TRBV7-9,CASSFDYGGAKETQYF
TRBJ2-7,.,TRBV6-6,CASSSTGNEQYF
TRBJ2-1,TRBD2,TRBV13,CASSLHREVAGGNEQFF
TRBJ2-5,.,TRBV5-4,CASSLKGLETQYF
TRBJ1-4,.,TRBV15,CATSRDYGNEKLFF
TRBJ2-3,TRBD2,TRBV11-3,CASSLGLASSTDTQYF
TRBJ1-1,TRBD1,TRBV19,CASRTWQGADITEAFF
TRBJ2-1,.,TRBV18,CASSPTQFF
TRBJ2-7,TRBD2,TRBV10-1,CASSDGLAGVGYEQYF
TRBJ2-3,.,TRBV6-6,CASSSSTDTQYF
TRBJ2-7,.,TRBV5-1,CASSLGQGNEGSYEQYF
TRBJ2-7,.,TRBV4-1,CASSRMGGGYEQYF
TRBJ1-4,.,TRBV28,CASNPGGPTNEKLFF
TRBJ2-5,.,TRBV7-9,CASSWVEETQYF
TRBJ2-7,.,TRBV7-8,CASRPRGAGLRVYEQYF
TRBJ2-7,TRBD1,TRBV18,CATTGTGVGEQYF
TRBJ2-7,TRBD1,TRBV7-9,CASGRGQGAIGQYF
TRBJ2-2,TRBD1,TRBV6-5,CASSYQTGANTGELFF
TRBJ2-1,.,TRBV6-6,CASSQSTGSYNEQFF
TRBJ2-7,TRBD2,TRBV6-1,CASNGGRISYEQYF
TRBJ2-5,TRBD1,TRBV2,CASRITGAKGNPKTQYF
TRBJ1-2,.,TRBV18,CASSPVGTANYGYTF
TRBJ2-1,.,TRBV29-1,CSVEGGDVSSYNEQFF
TRBJ2-5,.,TRBV9,CASSSSSSGETQYF
TRBJ2-7,TRBD1,TRBV5-1,CASSSPQGPYEQYF
TRBJ1-4,.,TRBV7-9,CASSLTRGATNEKLFF
TRBJ1-1,.,TRBV6-5,CASSYRRGLGGTEAFF
TRBJ2-3,TRBD2,TRBV6-6,CASRSSGERDTQYF
TRBJ1-6,TRBD1,TRBV7-2,CASSSTTPGQVSSPLHF
TRBJ2-7,TRBD1,TRBV18,CASSPGTGKYEQYF
TRBJ1-4,.,TRBV10-1,CARDPSGVPEKLFF
TRBJ2-2,.,TRBV30,CAWSVQGGTGELFF
TRBJ2-7,.,TRBV29-1,CSVVGPSGYEQYF
TRBJ1-5,TRBD1,TRBV27,CASSLSKGAFDQPQHF
TRBJ2-7,.,TRBV5-1,CASSSPALLEQYF
TRBJ1-5,.,TRBV15,CATSRIDGFNQPQHF
TRBJ1-6,.,TRBV6-5,CASKGRAPWDSPLHF
TRBJ1-2,.,TRBV28,CASNLSGPYGYTF
TRBJ2-5,.,TRBV14,CASSQQIGGQETQYF
TRBJ2-7,.,TRBV10-3,CAISESLVGGRSYEQYF
TRBJ1-2,.,TRBV4-2,CATAAAAGNYGYTF
TRBJ2-1,.,TRBV2,CASRFSHNEQFF
TRBJ2-3,TRBD1,TRBV11-3,CASSLWTGGTDTQYF
TRBJ2-7,TRBD2,TRBV29-1,CSAVSRENYEQYF